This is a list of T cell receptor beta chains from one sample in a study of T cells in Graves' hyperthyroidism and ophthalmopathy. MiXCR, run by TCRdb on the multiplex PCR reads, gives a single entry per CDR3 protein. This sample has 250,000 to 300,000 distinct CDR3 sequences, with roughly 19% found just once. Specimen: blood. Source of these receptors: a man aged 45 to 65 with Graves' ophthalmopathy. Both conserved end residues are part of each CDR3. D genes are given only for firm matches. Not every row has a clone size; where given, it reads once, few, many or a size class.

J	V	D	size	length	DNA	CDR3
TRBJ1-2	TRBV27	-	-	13	TGTGCCAGCAGTCGGGGGACCAACTATGGCTACACCTTC	CASSRGTNYGYTF
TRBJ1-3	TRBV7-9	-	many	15	TGTGCCAGCAGCCCCGCCCTGGGGGCTGGAAACACCATATATTTT	CASSPALGAGNTIYF
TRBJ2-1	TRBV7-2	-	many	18	TGTGCCAGCAGCTTACCCCAATGGGGGACTGGGGGAAACAATGAGCAGTTCTTC	CASSLPQWGTGGNNEQFF
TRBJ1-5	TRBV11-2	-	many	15	TGTGCCAGCAATAAAATAGGGAATAGCAATCAGCCCCAGCATTTT	CASNKIGNSNQPQHF
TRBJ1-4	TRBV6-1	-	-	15	TGTGCCAGCAGTCTTAGCCTTGCAACTAATGAAAAACTGTTTTTT	CASSLSLATNEKLFF
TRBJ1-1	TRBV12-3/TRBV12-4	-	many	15	TGTGCCAGCAGTCCTTCGACAGATGTGAACACTGAAGCTTTCTTT	CASSPSTDVNTEAFF
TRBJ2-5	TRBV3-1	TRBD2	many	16	TGTGCCAGCAGCCAAGCCCGACTAGCGGGACAGGAGACCCAGTACTTC	CASSQARLAGQETQYF
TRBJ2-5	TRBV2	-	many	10	TGTGCCAGCCTAAGAGGGACCCAGTACTTC	CASLRGTQYF
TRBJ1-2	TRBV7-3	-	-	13	TGTGCCAGCAGCTTAGTGGGGGGATATGGCTACACCTTC	CASSLVGGYGYTF
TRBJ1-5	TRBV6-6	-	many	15	TGTGCCAGCAGTTACGCCGGACAGAGCAATCAGCCCCAGCATTTT	CASSYAGQSNQPQHF
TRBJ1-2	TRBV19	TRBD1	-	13	TGTGCCAGTAGTCGGGGGACAGGCTATGGCTACACCTTC	CASSRGTGYGYTF
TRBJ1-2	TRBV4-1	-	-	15	TGCGCCAGCAGCCAAGACCCGGGAGGCGACTATGGCTACACCTTC	CASSQDPGGDYGYTF
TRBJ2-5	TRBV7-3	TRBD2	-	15	TGTGCCAGCAGCTCGACTAGCAGCTCCAGGGAGACCCAGTACTTC	CASSSTSSSRETQYF